This T cell receptor (beta chain) appears in the sequencing data of a study of T-cell memory formation after mild COVID-19. cDNA libraries for TCR alpha and TCR beta, carrying sample barcodes and UMIs, came from 5'RACE with constant-segment primers. From the 5' RACE reads, TCRdb called clonotypes with MiXCR, one entry per CDR3 protein. The sample shows some 490,000 distinct CDR3 sequences, about 20% of them seen only once. This clonotype was found a few times. The CDR3 is made up of 14 amino acids. Germline V gene sequence: CDR1 SGHTA, CDR2 FQGTGA. Trimming pared 7 bases from V and 1 base from J, leaving 10 bases between.

Sample: PBMCs or a T cell subset sorted from them (not recorded which). This chain uses TRBV7-3 with TRBJ2-2; tentatively, D is TRBD2 (6 bases). The source is an adult woman who had mild COVID-19 (a few samples of this study predate the infection). Cell type and time point are not known. The CDR3 region has the DNA TGTGCCAGCACCTATAGCGGGAACACCGGGGAGCTGTTTTTT. It encodes CASTYSGNTGELFF.